The source of this T cell receptor (beta chain) is a study of monozygotic twins with inflammatory bowel disease. The CDR3 totals 15 residues. Germline lookup yields CDR1 SGHRS and CDR2 YFSETQ. A 6-nucleotide sample barcode was carried by the UMIs, which template switching added. Following a re-call of the 5' RACE reads, TCRdb has one entry per CDR3 protein and lacks DNA. This sample's table has about 380,000 distinct CDR3 sequences. Findings and limits, study-wide: Possibly reflecting limited power, no difference in repertoire similarity was found between concordant and discordant twins. There were differing immunosuppressive treatments, which may have added variability to patient repertoires. Healthy twins showed more clonotype sharing with others than IBD patients, especially patients with disease activity.

Of note for this clonotype: Its antigen remains unidentified.

The receptor comes from a human donor with ulcerative colitis or Crohn's disease, or a healthy co-twin of an affected twin (not recorded which). The sample comprised blood. V is TRBV5-1 and J is TRBJ1-1; the TCRdb call, TRBD1, lacks DNA for checking. CDR3 sequence reads: CASSLQGWGDTEAFF.